The source of this T cell receptor (beta chain) is a study of T cell repertoires in cytomegalovirus infection (dated by TCRdb to the late 2010s). Some background on the complete study: Peptide stimulations targeted recently identified HLA-C-restricted CMV epitopes, whose presentation resists viral immunomodulation, together with well-studied HLA-B-restricted epitopes. The HLA type of each donor mattered for the analysis, because public TCR beta signatures pointed to carriage of CMV infection along with the matching HLA type. The full study reports these points: Cumulative frequency of public TCR beta family members discriminated carriers of CMV infection plus the relevant HLA type in this cohort and an independent 352-donor cohort. The ex vivo response was dominated by HLA-C-restricted CMV-specific TCR beta clonotypes, which also provided the single most frequent clonotype in two of eight donors.

The sequencer listed for this sample is Illumina HiSeq 1500. TCRdb passed the public sequencing reads through fastp at Q25 and MiXCR, retaining productive beta sequences. A single entry per CDR3 protein holds the most common genes and DNA from its merged rows. The sample profile shows approximately 910,000 distinct CDR3 sequences; less than 40% of them were found once. The top ten hold about 14% of the sample. Of note for this clonotype: Its antigen is unknown. No much larger clonotype is one base removed from it; base qualities were not supplied.

Explained via the paper, the treatment or condition label denotes: in vitro stimulation with specific CMV peptide epitopes to enrich CMV-specific T cells. As encoded in the germline V gene, CDR1 is SGHDN while CDR2 is FVKESK. V lost 1 base and J lost 5 bases; the stretch between them is 6 bases long. Counted from cysteine to phenylalanine, this CDR3 has 12 amino acids. CDR3 DNA only is kept here, 36 bases in frame from base 1. The clonotype comes from a human donor in good health (CMV status not recorded). Some clones in this sample may be carry-over from other donors' samples. The specimen comprised cultured CD8+ T cells from PBMCs, sampled from culture after CMV antigen stimulation. The chain couples TRBV14 to TRBJ2-7; confidence is insufficient to name the D gene. The CDR3 corresponds to CASSQATHEQYF. The base sequence is TGTGCCAGCAGCCAAGCCACTCACGAGCAGTACTTC.